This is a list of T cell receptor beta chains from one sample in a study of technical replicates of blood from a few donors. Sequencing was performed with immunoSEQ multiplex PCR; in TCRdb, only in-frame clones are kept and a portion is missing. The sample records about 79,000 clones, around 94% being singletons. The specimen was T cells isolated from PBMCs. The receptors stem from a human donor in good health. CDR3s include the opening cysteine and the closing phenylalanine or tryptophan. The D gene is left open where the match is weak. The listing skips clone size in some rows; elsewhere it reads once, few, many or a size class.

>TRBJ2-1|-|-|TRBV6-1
CASSAPGASSYNEQFF
TGTGCCAGCAGTGCCCCAGGGGCGAGCTCCTACAATGAGCAGTTCTTC
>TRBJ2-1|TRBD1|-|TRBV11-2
CASRSGQGLNQFF
TGTGCCAGCAGATCGGGACAGGGCCTTAATCAGTTCTTC
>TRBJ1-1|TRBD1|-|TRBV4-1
CASSQGVTGALNTEAFF
TGCGCCAGCAGCCAAGGGGTTACAGGGGCTTTGAACACTGAAGCTTTCTTT
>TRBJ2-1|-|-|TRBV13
CASSVQGTNEQFF
TGTGCCAGCAGCGTACAGGGAACGAATGAGCAGTTCTTC
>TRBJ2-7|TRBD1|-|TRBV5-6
CASSLVGQVTYEQYF
TGTGCCAGCAGCTTGGTAGGACAGGTGACCTACGAGCAGTACTTC
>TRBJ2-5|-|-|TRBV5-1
CATSNGGTQETQYF
TGCGCCACCAGTAACGGGGGTACGCAAGAGACCCAGTACTTC
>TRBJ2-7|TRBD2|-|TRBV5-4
CASSLTPSGIYEQYF
TGTGCCAGCAGCTTAACTCCTAGCGGGATCTACGAGCAGTACTTC
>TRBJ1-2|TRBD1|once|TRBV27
CASSLTGASGYTF
TGTGCCAGCAGTCTGACAGGGGCTAGCGGCTACACCTTC
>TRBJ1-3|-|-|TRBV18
CASSPLGGSSGNTIYF
TGTGCCAGCTCACCCCTAGGAGGGAGCTCTGGAAACACCATATATTTT
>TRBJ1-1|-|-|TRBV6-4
CASRDSRGAEAFF
TGTGCCAGCAGGGATTCTCGAGGCGCTGAAGCTTTCTTT
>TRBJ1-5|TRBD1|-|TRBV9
CASSVSGGSNQPQHF
TGTGCCAGCAGCGTGTCAGGGGGTAGCAATCAGCCCCAGCATTTT
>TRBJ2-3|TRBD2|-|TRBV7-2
CASSPSIGLAGGGDTQYF
TGTGCCAGCAGCCCCTCCATCGGACTAGCGGGAGGTGGAGATACGCAGTATTTT
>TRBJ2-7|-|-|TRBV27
CASSLRSSSYEQYF
TGTGCCAGCAGTTTACGTAGCAGCTCCTACGAGCAGTACTTC
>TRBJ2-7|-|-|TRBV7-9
CASSLGSGGEQYF
TGTGCCAGCAGCTTAGGTTCCGGGGGCGAGCAGTACTTC
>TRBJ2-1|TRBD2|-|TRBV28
CASSLRTSGFYNEQFF
TGTGCCAGCAGCTTGAGGACTAGCGGGTTCTACAATGAGCAGTTCTTC
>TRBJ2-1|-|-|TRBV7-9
CASSSFHEQFF
TGTGCCAGCAGTTCTTTCCATGAGCAGTTCTTC
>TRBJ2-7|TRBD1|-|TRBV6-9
CASSYSGTGEYEQYF
TGTGCCAGCAGTTATTCCGGGACAGGGGAATACGAGCAGTACTTC
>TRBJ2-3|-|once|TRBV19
CASTPSLRQGTDTQYF
TGTGCCAGTACCCCCAGCTTGCGACAAGGCACAGATACGCAGTATTTT
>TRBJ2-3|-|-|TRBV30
CAWSVQGAKQYF
TGTGCCTGGAGTGTACAGGGCGCGAAGCAGTATTTT
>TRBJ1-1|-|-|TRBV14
CASSPITIAEPEAFF
TGTGCCAGCAGCCCCATAACTATCGCGGAGCCTGAAGCTTTCTTT
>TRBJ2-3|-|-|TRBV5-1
CASSLGQSTDTQYF
TGCGCCAGCAGCTTGGGGCAGAGCACAGATACGCAGTATTTT
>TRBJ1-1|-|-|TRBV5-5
CASSLSPLNTEAFF
TGTGCCAGCAGCTTGTCCCCCCTTAACACTGAAGCTTTCTTT
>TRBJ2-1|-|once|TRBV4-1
CASSQNVKSSYNEQFF
TGCGCCAGCAGCCAAAACGTAAAGAGCTCCTACAATGAGCAGTTCTTC
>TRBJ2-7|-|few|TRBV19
CASSIPLVGEQYF
TGTGCCAGTAGTATACCCCTAGTGGGCGAGCAGTACTTC
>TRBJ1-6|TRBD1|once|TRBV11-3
CASSFDRAYNSPLHF
TGTGCCAGCAGCTTCGACAGGGCGTATAATTCACCCCTCCACTTT
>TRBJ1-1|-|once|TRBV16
CASSRRLPSTTNAEAFF
TGTGCCAGCAGCCGAAGACTCCCCTCTACAACGAATGCTGAAGCTTTCTTT
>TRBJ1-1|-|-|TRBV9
CASSVGGSNTEAFF
TGTGCCAGCAGCGTAGGAGGGTCGAACACTGAAGCTTTCTTT
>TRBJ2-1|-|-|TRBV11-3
CASSGRQGNYNEQFF
TGTGCCAGCAGCGGTCGGCAGGGTAACTACAATGAGCAGTTCTTC
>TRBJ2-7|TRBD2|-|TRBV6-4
CAGTSGSAAEQYF
TGTGCCGGGACTAGCGGGAGCGCTGCCGAGCAGTACTTC
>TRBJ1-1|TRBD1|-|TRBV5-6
CASSVRGLMNTEAFF
TGTGCCAGCAGCGTTAGGGGGCTTATGAACACTGAAGCTTTCTTT
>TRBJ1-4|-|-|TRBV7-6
CASSFLGTFDEKLFF
TGTGCCAGCAGCTTCCTCGGGACATTCGATGAAAAACTGTTTTTT
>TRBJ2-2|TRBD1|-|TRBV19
CASSILISDRGNTGELFF
TGTGCCAGTAGTATTTTAATCTCGGACAGGGGGAACACCGGGGAGCTGTTTTTT
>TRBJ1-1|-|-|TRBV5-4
CASSSPGVYTEAFF
TGTGCCAGCAGCTCACCAGGGGTTTACACTGAAGCTTTCTTT
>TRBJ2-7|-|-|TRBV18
CASSTPDRPYEQYF
TGTGCCAGCTCAACCCCGGACAGACCCTACGAGCAGTACTTC
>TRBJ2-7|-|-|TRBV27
CASSFDSSEQYF
TGTGCCAGCAGTTTCGACTCATCCGAGCAGTACTTC
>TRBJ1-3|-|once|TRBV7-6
CASSLSGSGNTIYF
TGTGCCAGCAGCTTATCGGGGTCGGGAAACACCATATATTTT
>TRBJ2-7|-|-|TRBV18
CASSPPAGSEQYF
TGTGCCAGCTCACCACCGGCAGGTTCCGAGCAGTACTTC
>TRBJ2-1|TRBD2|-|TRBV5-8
CASSLDGGALYEQFF
TGTGCCAGCAGCTTGGACGGGGGGGCCTTGTATGAGCAGTTCTTC
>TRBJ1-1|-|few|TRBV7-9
CASSPLGDTEAFF
TGTGCCAGCAGCCCCCTAGGGGACACTGAAGCTTTCTTT
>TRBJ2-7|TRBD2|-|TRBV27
CASSRGTRSLSNEQYF
TGTGCCAGCAGTAGGGGGACTAGATCCTTGTCTAACGAGCAGTACTTC
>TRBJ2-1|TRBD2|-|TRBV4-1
CASSQALDRGRENEQFF
TGCGCCAGCAGCCAAGCCCTAGATCGCGGGAGGGAGAATGAGCAGTTCTTC
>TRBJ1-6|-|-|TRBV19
CASSIYGSSPLHF
TGTGCCAGTAGTATATATGGGAGTTCACCCCTCCACTTT
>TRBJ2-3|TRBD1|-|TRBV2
CASPGQGASDTQYF
TGTGCCAGCCCTGGACAGGGGGCATCAGATACGCAGTATTTT
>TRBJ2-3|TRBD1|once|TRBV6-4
CASSPGQGGDTQYF
TGTGCCAGCAGCCCGGGACAGGGGGGAGATACGCAGTATTTT
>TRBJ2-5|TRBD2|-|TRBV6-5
CASQTGGETQYF
TGTGCCAGCCAAACGGGAGGAGAGACCCAGTACTTC